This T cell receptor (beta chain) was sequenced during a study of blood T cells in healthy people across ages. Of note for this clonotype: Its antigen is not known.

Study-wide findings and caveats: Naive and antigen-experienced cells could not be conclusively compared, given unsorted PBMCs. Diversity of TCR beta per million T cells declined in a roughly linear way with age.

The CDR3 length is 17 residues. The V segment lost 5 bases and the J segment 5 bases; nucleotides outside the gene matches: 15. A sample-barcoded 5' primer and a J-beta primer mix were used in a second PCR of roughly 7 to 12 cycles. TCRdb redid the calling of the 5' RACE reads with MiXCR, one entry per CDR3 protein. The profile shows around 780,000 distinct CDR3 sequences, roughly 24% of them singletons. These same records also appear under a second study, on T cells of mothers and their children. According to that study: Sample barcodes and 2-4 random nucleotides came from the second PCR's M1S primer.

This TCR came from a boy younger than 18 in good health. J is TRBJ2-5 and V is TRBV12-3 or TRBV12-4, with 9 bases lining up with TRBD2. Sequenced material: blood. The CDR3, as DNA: TGTGCCAGCAGTACCACTTTAGCGGGGGCCATGGGTGAGACCCAGTACTTC. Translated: CASSTTLAGAMGETQYF.